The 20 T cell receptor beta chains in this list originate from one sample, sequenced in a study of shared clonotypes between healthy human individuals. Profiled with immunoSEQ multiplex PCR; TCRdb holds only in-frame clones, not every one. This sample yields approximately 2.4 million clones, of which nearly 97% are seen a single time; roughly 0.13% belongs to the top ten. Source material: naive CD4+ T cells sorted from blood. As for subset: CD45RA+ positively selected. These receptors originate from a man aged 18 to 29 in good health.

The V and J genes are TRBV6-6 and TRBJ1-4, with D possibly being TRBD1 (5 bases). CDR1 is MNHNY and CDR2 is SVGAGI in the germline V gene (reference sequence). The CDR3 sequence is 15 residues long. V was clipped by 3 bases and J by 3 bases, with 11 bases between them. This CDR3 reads CASSYRGRANEKLFF. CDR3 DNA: TGTGCCAGCAGTTATCGGGGGAGGGCTAATGAAAAACTGTTTTTT.

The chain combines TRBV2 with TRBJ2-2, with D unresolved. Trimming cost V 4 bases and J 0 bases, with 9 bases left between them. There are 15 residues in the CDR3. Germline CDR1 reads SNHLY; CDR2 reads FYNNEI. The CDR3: CASSVTPANTGELFF. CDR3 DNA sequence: TGTGCCAGCAGTGTGACACCCGCGAACACCGGGGAGCTGTTTTTT.

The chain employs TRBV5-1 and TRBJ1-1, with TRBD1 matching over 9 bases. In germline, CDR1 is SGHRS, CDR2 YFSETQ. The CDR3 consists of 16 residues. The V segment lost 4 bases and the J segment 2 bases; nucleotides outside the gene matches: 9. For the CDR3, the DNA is TGCGCCAGCAGCCAGGGACAGGGAATACTAAACACTGAAGCTTTCTTT. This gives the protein CASSQGQGILNTEAFF.

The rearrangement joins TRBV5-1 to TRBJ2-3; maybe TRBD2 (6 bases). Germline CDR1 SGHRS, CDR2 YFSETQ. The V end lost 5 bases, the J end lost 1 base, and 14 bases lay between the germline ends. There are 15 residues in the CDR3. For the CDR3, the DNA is TGCGCCAGCAGGGGAGGAGGTTACGGCACAGATACGCAGTATTTT. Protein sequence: CASRGGGYGTDTQYF.

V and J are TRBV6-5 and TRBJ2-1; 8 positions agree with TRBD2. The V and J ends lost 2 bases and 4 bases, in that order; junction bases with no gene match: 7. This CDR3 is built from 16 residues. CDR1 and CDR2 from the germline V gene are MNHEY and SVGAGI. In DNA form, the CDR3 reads TGTGCCAGCAGTTACAGTGCGGGAGGTGGTTACAATGAGCAGTTCTTC. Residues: CASSYSAGGGYNEQFF.

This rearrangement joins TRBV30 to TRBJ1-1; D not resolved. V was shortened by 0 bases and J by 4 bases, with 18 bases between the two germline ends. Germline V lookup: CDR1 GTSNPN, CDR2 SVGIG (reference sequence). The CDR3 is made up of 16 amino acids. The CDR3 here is CAWSVLGAGWGTEAFF. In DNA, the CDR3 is TGTGCCTGGAGTGTACTCGGCGCAGGCTGGGGCACTGAAGCTTTCTTT.

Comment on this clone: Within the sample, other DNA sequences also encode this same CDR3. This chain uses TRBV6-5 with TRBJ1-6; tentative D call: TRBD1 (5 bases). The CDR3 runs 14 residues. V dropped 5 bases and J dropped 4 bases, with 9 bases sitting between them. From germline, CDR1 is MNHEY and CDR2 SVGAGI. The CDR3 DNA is TGTGCCAGCAGTCAGGGTTCTTATAATTCACCCCTCCACTTT. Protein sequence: CASSQGSYNSPLHF.

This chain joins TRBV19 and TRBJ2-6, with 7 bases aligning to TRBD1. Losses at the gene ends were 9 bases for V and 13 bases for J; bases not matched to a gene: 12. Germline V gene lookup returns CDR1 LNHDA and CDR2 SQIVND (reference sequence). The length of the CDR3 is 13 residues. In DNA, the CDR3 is TGTGCCAGCGGGACAGACCGCCCCGTGGTCCTGACTTTC. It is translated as CASGTDRPVVLTF.

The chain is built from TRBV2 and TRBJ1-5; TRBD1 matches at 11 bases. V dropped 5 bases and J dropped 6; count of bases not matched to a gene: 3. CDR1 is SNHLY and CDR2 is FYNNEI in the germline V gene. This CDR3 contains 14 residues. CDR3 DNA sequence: TGTGCCAGCAGTACCGGGACAGGGGGTCAGCCCCAGCATTTT. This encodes CASSTGTGGQPQHF. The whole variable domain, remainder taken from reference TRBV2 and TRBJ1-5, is EPEVTQTPSHQVTQMGQEVILRCVPISNHLYFYWYRQILGQKVEFLVSFYNNEISEKSEIFDDQFSVERPDGSNFTLKIRSTKLEDSAMYFCASSTGTGGQPQHFGDGTRLSIL.

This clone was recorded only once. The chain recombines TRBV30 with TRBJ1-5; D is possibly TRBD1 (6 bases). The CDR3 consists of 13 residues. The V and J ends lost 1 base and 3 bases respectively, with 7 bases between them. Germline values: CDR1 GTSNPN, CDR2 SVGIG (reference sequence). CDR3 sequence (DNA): TGTGCCTGGAGTGGGACAGACAATCAGCCCCAGCATTTT. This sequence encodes CAWSGTDNQPQHF.

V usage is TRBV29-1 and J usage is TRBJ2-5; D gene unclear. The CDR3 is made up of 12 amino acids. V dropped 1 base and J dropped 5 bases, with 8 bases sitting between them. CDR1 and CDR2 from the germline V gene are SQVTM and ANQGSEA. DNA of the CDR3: TGCAGCGTTGAAGGCCCTCTGGAGACCCAGTACTTC. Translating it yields CSVEGPLETQYF. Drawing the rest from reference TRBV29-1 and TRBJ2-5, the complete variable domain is SAVISQKPSRDICQRGTSLTIQCQVDSQVTMMFWYRQQPGQSLTLIATANQGSEATYESGFVIDKFPISRPNLTFSTLTVSNMSPEDSSIYLCSVEGPLETQYFGPGTRLLVL.

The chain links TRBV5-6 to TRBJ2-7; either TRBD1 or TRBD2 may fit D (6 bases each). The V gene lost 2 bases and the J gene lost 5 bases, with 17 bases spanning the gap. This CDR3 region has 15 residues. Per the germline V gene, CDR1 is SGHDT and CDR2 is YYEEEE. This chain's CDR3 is CASSLTRGASDEQYF. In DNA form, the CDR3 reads TGTGCCAGCAGCTTAACTAGGGGGGCAAGCGACGAGCAGTACTTC.

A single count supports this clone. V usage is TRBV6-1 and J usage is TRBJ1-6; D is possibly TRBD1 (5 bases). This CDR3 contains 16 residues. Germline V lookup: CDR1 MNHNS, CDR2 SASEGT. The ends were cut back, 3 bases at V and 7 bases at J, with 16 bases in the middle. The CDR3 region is CASSDPSGTGNSPLHF. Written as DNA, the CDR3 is TGTGCCAGCAGTGACCCATCGGGGACGGGGAATTCACCCCTCCACTTT.

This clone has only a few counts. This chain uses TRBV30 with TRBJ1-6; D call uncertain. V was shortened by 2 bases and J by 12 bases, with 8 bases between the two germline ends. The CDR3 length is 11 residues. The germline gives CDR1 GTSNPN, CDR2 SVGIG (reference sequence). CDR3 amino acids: CAWSQELPLHF. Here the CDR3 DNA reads TGTGCCTGGAGTCAAGAGCTACCCCTCCACTTT.

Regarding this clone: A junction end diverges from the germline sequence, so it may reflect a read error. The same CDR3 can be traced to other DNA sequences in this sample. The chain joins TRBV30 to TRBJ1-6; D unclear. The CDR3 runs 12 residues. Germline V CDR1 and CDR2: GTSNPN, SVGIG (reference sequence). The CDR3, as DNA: TGTGCTTGGACGGATAATAATTCACCCCTCCACTTT. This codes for CAWTDNNSPLHF.

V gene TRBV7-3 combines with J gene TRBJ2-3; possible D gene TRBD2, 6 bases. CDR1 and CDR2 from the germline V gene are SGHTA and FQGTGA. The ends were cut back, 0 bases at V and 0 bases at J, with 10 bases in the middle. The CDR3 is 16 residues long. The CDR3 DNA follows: TGTGCCAGCAGCTTAACTGGCGGGGTTAGCACAGATACGCAGTATTTT. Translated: CASSLTGGVSTDTQYF. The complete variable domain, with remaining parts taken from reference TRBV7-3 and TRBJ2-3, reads GAGVSQTPSNKVTEKGKYVELRCDPISGHTALYWYRQSLGQGPEFLIYFQGTGAADDSGLPNDRFFAVRPEGSVSTLKIQRTERGDSAVYLCASSLTGGVSTDTQYFGPGTRLTVL.

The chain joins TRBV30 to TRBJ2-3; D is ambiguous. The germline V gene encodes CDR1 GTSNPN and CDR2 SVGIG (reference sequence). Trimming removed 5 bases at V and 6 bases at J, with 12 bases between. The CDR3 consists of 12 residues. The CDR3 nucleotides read TGTGCCTGGGAAAAAACTGGTGATACGCAGTATTTT. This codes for CAWEKTGDTQYF.

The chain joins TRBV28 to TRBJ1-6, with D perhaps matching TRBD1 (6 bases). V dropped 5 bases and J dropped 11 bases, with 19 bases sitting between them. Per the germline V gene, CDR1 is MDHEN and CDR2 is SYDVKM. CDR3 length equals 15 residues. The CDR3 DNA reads TGTGCCAGCAGTAACCCCCCAGGGACAAATCCACCCCTCCACTTT. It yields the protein CASSNPPGTNPPLHF.

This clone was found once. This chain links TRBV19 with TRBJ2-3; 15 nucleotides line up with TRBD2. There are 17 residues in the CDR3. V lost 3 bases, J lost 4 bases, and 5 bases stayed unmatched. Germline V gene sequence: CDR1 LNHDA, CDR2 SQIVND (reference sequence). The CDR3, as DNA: TGTGCCAGTAGTATGTCTCGGACTAGCGGGGGGGCAGATACGCAGTATTTT. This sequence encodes CASSMSRTSGGADTQYF.

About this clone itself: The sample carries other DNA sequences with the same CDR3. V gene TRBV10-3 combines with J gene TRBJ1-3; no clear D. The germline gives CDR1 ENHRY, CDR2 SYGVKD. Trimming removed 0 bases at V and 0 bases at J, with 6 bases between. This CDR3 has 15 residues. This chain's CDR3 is CAISESGSSGNTIYF. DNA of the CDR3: TGTGCCATCAGTGAGTCGGGGAGCTCTGGAAACACCATATATTTT.